The rows below give T cell receptor beta chains drawn from one sample of a study of cytomegalovirus exposure and HLA in healthy donors. The method was immunoSEQ multiplex PCR; TCRdb's version includes in-frame clones alone and lacks a portion of them. The top ten hold around 4.8% of the sample, which has approximately 150,000 clones, approximately 80% seen once. The sample taken for sequencing was PBMCs. All receptors come from a young man in good health and CMV-seronegative. CDR3s leave out the opening cysteine and the closing phenylalanine or tryptophan. The D gene is left open where the match is weak.

d_call j_call v_call cdr3_aa
. TRBJ1-4 TRBV6-6 ASRSGGTNEKLF
. TRBJ2-1 TRBV30 AWNTGQLGGEQF
TRBD1 TRBJ1-2 TRBV11-3 ASSDRDRWDGYT
. TRBJ1-1 TRBV7-9 ASSLGEIEAF
. TRBJ2-4 TRBV5-4 ASGQGLGIQY
TRBD2 TRBJ2-3 TRBV5-1 ASSLGAGEDTQY
. TRBJ1-1 TRBV4-1 ASSRTGGVGPEAF
. TRBJ1-2 TRBV10-1 ASSDPAGLGYGYT
TRBD1 TRBJ2-3 TRBV6-1 ASGVQGVYDTQY
TRBD1 TRBJ2-5 TRBV6-1 ASSGGTVETQY
TRBD1 TRBJ1-2 TRBV11-3 ASSLGPQGFGT
TRBD1 TRBJ1-1 TRBV5-1 ASSSDRGVWEAF
. TRBJ1-2 TRBV11-2 ASSGGAIGHGYT
. TRBJ1-3 TRBV27 ASSASAEGSGNTIY
TRBD1 TRBJ1-1 TRBV6-5 ASSYSGQANTEAF
TRBD1 . TRBV4-1 ASSQAGQGYEQY
. TRBJ2-1 TRBV6-5 ASRTVVDEQF
. TRBJ2-1 TRBV9 ASSVEGWLALSEQF
TRBD2 TRBJ2-5 TRBV6-4 ASPPKSGKETQY
. TRBJ1-2 TRBV5-1 ASSFESGDYGYT
. TRBJ2-2 TRBV7-3 ASSPLVAGELF
TRBD1 TRBJ1-5 TRBV19 ASTIGQGENQPQH
. TRBJ2-6 TRBV4-2 ASSQDQGTGANVLT
TRBD1 TRBJ1-1 TRBV5-5 ASSSLPATGKRLEAF
. TRBJ2-7 TRBV7-8 ASSLDRAAYEQY
TRBD1 TRBJ2-3 TRBV4-1 ASSQGQGARDTQY
TRBD2 TRBJ2-1 TRBV6-1 ASSVSPGLAAAWPYNEQF